The source of this T cell receptor (beta chain) is a study of T cells in pancreatic ductal adenocarcinoma. Some clones are missing from TCRdb's copy, which holds only in-frame ones; the method was immunoSEQ multiplex PCR. Seen here are 85,000 to 120,000 clones, nearly 95% observed once, and the top ten hold roughly 3.1%. There are 12 residues in the CDR3. V was shortened by 1 base and J by 4 bases, with 5 bases between the two germline ends. Germline V gene data show CDR1 as MGHRA and CDR2 as YSYEKL. Surgery without prior neoadjuvant therapy was the treatment of the selected pancreatic ductal adenocarcinoma patients.

Source material: PBMCs. The rearrangement links TRBV4-1 to TRBJ2-7, with unresolved D. The sequence was collected from a human donor with pancreatic ductal adenocarcinoma. The CDR3 here is CASSQGEYEQYF. The CDR3 nucleotides read TGCGCCAGCAGCCAAGGAGAATACGAGCAGTACTTC.